This is a list of T cell receptor beta chains from one sample in a study of blood T cell repertoires in COVID-19. Clones were sequenced by immunoSEQ multiplex PCR, and TCRdb holds only the in-frame ones, with some missing. The table has approximately 120,000 clones, roughly 90% seen once. The sequenced sample was peripheral blood. The source of these receptors is a man in his forties or fifties with COVID-19, enrolled during active disease. Each CDR3 is given with its conserved first and last residue. Each record gives: V gene, J gene, clone size, D gene, CDR3 DNA, CDR3 protein. D genes are given only for firm matches. Expanded clones are given a class, and other clones once, few, many or no size at all.

>TRBV3-1/TRBV3-2|TRBJ2-3|.|.
TGTGCCAGCAGCCAGGCGCCGGGAGTCATTGGGGAAGATACGCAGTATTTT
CASSQAPGVIGEDTQYF
>TRBV4-2|TRBJ1-1|.|.
TGTGCCAGCAGCCTGGGGCTCGGCACTGAAGCTTTCTTT
CASSLGLGTEAFF
>TRBV12-3/TRBV12-4|TRBJ1-2|.|TRBD1
TGTGCCAGCAGTTTAGGCAGGGGGGGCTACACCTTC
CASSLGRGGYTF
>TRBV10-1|TRBJ2-1|.|TRBD2
TGCGCCAGCAGTGACGGGACTAACCCCTACAATGAGCAGTTCTTC
CASSDGTNPYNEQFF
>TRBV14|TRBJ2-3|once|.
TGTGCCAGCAGCGCGCGCACGATCTTTCTGGCAGATACGCAGTATTTT
CASSARTIFLADTQYF
>TRBV5-1|TRBJ1-2|.|.
TGCGCCAGCAGCTTGGCCGGGGGAAACTATGGCTACACCTTC
CASSLAGGNYGYTF
>TRBV24-1|TRBJ2-3|.|TRBD1
TGTGCCACCAGTGATCCAGGGACAGGAACTAGCACAGATACGCAGTATTTT
CATSDPGTGTSTDTQYF
>TRBV4-2|TRBJ2-5|.|TRBD2
TGTGCCAGCAGCCAAGAGGAGGGGACTAGCGGGAGATGGGAGACCCAGTACTTC
CASSQEEGTSGRWETQYF
>TRBV9|TRBJ2-5|.|.
TGTGCCAGCAGCGTCGGGAATCGACTAGAAGAGACCCAGTACTTC
CASSVGNRLEETQYF
>TRBV10-3|TRBJ1-2|.|TRBD1
TGTGCCACCGCCCCGGGACAGGGGTTCTATGGCTACACCTTC
CATAPGQGFYGYTF
>TRBV5-1|TRBJ2-2|.|TRBD2
TGCGCCAGCAGTTCTCTAGCGGGAGGTGATGTGGAGCTGTTTTTT
CASSSLAGGDVELFF
>TRBV6-5|TRBJ1-4|.|TRBD1
TGTGCCAGCAGTTACCACAGGGGAGATGAAAAACTGTTTTTT
CASSYHRGDEKLFF
>TRBV6-5|TRBJ1-2|.|TRBD1
TGTGCCAGCAGTTCGGGGACAGGTGGAGTCGGCGGCTACACCTTC
CASSSGTGGVGGYTF
>TRBV24-1|TRBJ1-6|.|.
TGTGCCACCGTCGAGTCACCCCTCCACTTT
CATVESPLHF
>TRBV6-6|TRBJ2-5|.|.
TGTGCCAGCAGGAACCGGGACACGTACCAAGAGACCCAGTACTTC
CASRNRDTYQETQYF
>TRBV7-2|TRBJ2-3|.|.
TGTGCCAGCAGCCTTACTAGCAGCACAGATACGCAGTATTTT
CASSLTSSTDTQYF
>TRBV6-5|TRBJ1-1|.|.
TGTGCCGCCGGGCGGGGGGCAGGAGAGACTGAAGCTTTCTTT
CAAGRGAGETEAFF
>TRBV7-8|TRBJ2-7|.|.
TGTGCCAGCAGCCAAGAAATGGGGCAGACCTACGAGCAGTACTTC
CASSQEMGQTYEQYF
>TRBV28|TRBJ2-3|.|.
TGTGCCAGCAGTCAGCTTACGAGGGCAGGTACGCAGTATTTT
CASSQLTRAGTQYF
>TRBV4-3|TRBJ2-7|.|.
TGCGCCAGCAGCCAAGGTCCCGGAGGGGCAGGGTACGAGCAGTACTTC
CASSQGPGGAGYEQYF
>TRBV9|TRBJ2-2|.|TRBD2
TGTGCCAGCAGCCTCAATCCTAGACTAAGTAGCGGGACGTACACCGGGGAGCTGTTTTTT
CASSLNPRLSSGTYTGELFF
>TRBV6-2/TRBV6-3|TRBJ2-1|.|TRBD1
TGTGCCAGCAGCCCTCGAGGGGGCGGAATCTCCTACAATGAGCAGTTCTTC
CASSPRGGGISYNEQFF
>TRBV28|TRBJ2-5|.|.
TGTGCCAGCAGTTACCAGGAGACCCAGTACTTC
CASSYQETQYF
>TRBV6-1|TRBJ2-2|.|TRBD1
TGTGCCAGCAGTGCAAGGACAGGGGAGAACACCGGGGAGCTGTTTTTT
CASSARTGENTGELFF
>TRBV13|TRBJ2-3|.|.
TGTGCCAGCAGCTTTGGCGGAGGTGGAGATACGCAGTATTTT
CASSFGGGGDTQYF
>TRBV4-3|TRBJ2-1|once|TRBD2
TGCGCCAGCAGCCAAGAAACTAGCGGGACGGATGAGCAGTTCTTC
CASSQETSGTDEQFF
>TRBV9|TRBJ1-2|.|.
TGTGCCAGCAGCTCTACAGGGTACGGCGGCTACACCTTC
CASSSTGYGGYTF
>TRBV30|TRBJ2-6|.|.
TGTGCCTGGAGTTCCGTCGAGGCTGGGGCCAACGTCCTGACTTTC
CAWSSVEAGANVLTF
>TRBV5-1|TRBJ2-1|.|.
TGCGCCAGCAGCTTGAACGGTGAGCAGTTCTTC
CASSLNGEQFF
>TRBV28|TRBJ2-7|.|.
TGTGCCAGCAGGCGACCAACCGGGATCACCTACGAGCAGTACTTC
CASRRPTGITYEQYF
>TRBV14|TRBJ1-1|.|TRBD1
TGTGCCAGCAGCTCCAGGGGGTTGGCTTTCTTT
CASSSRGLAFF
>TRBV11-2|TRBJ1-4|.|.
TGTGCCAGCAGCTTAGAGACAGGCCTTAATGAAAAACTGTTTTTT
CASSLETGLNEKLFF
>TRBV5-1|TRBJ2-5|.|TRBD2
TGCGCCAGCAGCCTAGGACTAGAAGAGACCCAGTACTTC
CASSLGLEETQYF
>TRBV6-1|TRBJ2-5|.|.
TGTGCCAGCAGTACCCCCAGCGGATTCCAAGAGACCCAGTACTTC
CASSTPSGFQETQYF
>TRBV18|TRBJ1-2|.|TRBD1
TGTGCCAGCTCGCCATTCGGAATGGACAGGCGAGCTAACTATGGCTACACCTTC
CASSPFGMDRRANYGYTF
>TRBV7-9|TRBJ1-1|.|.
TGTGCCAGCAGCCTGAGTAACGAGCGGTTCTCTGAAGCTTTCTTT
CASSLSNERFSEAFF
>TRBV6-2/TRBV6-3|TRBJ2-2|.|.
TGTGCCAGCAGTTATTCCAGTGGAGCAAGCACCGGGGAGCTGTTTTTT
CASSYSSGASTGELFF
>TRBV6-2/TRBV6-3|TRBJ2-2|.|.
TGTGCCAGCAGTTACCGAGCCGGGGAGCTGTTTTTT
CASSYRAGELFF
>TRBV15|TRBJ2-1|.|TRBD2
TGTGCCACCAGCAGAGTATGGGCGGGAGCCTACAATGAGCAGTTCTTC
CATSRVWAGAYNEQFF
>TRBV30|TRBJ2-2|once|TRBD2
TGTGCCGCCAGACTAGCACAGGCCGGGGAGCTGTTTTTT
CAARLAQAGELFF
>TRBV2|TRBJ1-5|.|.
TGTGCCAGCACCCAGGCAGTGAGCAATCAGCCCCAGCATTTT
CASTQAVSNQPQHF
>TRBV27|TRBJ1-1|.|.
TGTGCCAGCAGTTTTGCGGGGAACACTGAAGCTTTCTTT
CASSFAGNTEAFF
>TRBV5-6|TRBJ2-1|once|TRBD2
TGTGCCAGCAGCTTTCGGACTAGCGGGGGCAATGAGCAGTTCTTC
CASSFRTSGGNEQFF
>TRBV6-5|TRBJ2-7|.|.
TGTGCCAGCAGCATCAGGGGCCTGGGGTCCTACGAGCAGTACTTC
CASSIRGLGSYEQYF
>TRBV9|TRBJ2-3|.|TRBD2
TGTGCCAGCAGCGTAGCCCTGGGAGCGGGAGCGGCGCAGTATTTT
CASSVALGAGAAQYF
>TRBV5-1|TRBJ2-2|.|TRBD2
TGCGCCAGCAGTCCCTCCGCAGCGGGAGACACCGGGGAGCTGTTTTTT
CASSPSAAGDTGELFF
>TRBV30|TRBJ1-2|once|.
TGTGCCTGGAGCCGAGGGAACTATGGCTACACCTTC
CAWSRGNYGYTF
>TRBV7-9|TRBJ2-3|.|TRBD1
TGTGCCAGCAGACAAGGGACAGGGGATACGCAGTATTTT
CASRQGTGDTQYF
>TRBV9|TRBJ2-1|.|TRBD1
TGTGCCAGCAGCGTAGGACAGGGCGGTAATGAGCAGTTCTTC
CASSVGQGGNEQFF
>TRBV18|TRBJ2-5|.|TRBD1
TGTGCCAGCTCACCGAGGACAGGGGTGCTGCAAGAGACCCAGTACTTC
CASSPRTGVLQETQYF
>TRBV12-3/TRBV12-4|TRBJ2-5|.|.
TGTGCCAGCAGTTTGATGGCTTCGGAGACCCAGTACTTC
CASSLMASETQYF
>TRBV10-3|TRBJ2-2|few|TRBD2
TGTGCCATCAGGGGATTAAGCGGGAGGGCCCCCGGGGAGCTGTTTTTT
CAIRGLSGRAPGELFF
>TRBV4-2|TRBJ2-5|.|.
TGTGCCAGCAGCCCGATAGGACTTAACCGGGAGACCCAGTACTTC
CASSPIGLNRETQYF
>TRBV3-1/TRBV3-2|TRBJ1-2|.|.
TGTGCCAGCAGCCAACAGGTCTCCGGCTACACCTTC
CASSQQVSGYTF
>TRBV18|TRBJ2-3|.|.
TGTGCCAGCTCACTTCTTACGGGGACTCCCGCCGGGCCAGATACGCAGTATTTT
CASSLLTGTPAGPDTQYF
>TRBV2|TRBJ2-2|few|TRBD1
TGTGCCAGCAGTGATCGGACAGGGGTCGCCGGGGAGCTGTTTTTT
CASSDRTGVAGELFF
>TRBV5-1|TRBJ1-1|once|.
TGCGCCAGCAGCTTAACCCCACAGGGTGGAAAAACTGAAGCTTTCTTT
CASSLTPQGGKTEAFF
>TRBV30|TRBJ2-3|.|TRBD2
TGTGCCCGGAGCGCGGGGGGCAGCACAGATACGCAGTATTTT
CARSAGGSTDTQYF
>TRBV4-3|TRBJ2-2|.|TRBD1
TGCGCCAGCAGCCAAGATCTAGGGACAGCGAACACCGGGGAGCTGTTTTTT
CASSQDLGTANTGELFF
>TRBV5-1|TRBJ2-5|.|TRBD2
TGCGCCAGCAGCCCCGCGGGGGGGGCCCAAGAGACCCAGTACTTC
CASSPAGGAQETQYF